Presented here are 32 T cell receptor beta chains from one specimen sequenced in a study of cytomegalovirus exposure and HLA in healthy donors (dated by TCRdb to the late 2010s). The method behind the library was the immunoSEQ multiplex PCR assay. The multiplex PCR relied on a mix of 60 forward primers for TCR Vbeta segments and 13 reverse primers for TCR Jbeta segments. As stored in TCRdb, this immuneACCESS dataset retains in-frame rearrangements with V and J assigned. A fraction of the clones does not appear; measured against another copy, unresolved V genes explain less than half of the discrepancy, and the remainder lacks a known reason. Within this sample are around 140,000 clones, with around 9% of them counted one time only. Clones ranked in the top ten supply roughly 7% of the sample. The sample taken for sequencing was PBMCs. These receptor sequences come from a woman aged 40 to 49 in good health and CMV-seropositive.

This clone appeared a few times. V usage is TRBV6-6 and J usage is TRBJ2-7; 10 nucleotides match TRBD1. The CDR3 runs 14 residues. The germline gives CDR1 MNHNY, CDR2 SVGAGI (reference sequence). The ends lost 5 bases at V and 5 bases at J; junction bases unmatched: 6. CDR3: CASSTRDRGDEQYF. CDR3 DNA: TGTGCCAGCAGTACCCGGGACAGGGGCGACGAGCAGTACTTC.

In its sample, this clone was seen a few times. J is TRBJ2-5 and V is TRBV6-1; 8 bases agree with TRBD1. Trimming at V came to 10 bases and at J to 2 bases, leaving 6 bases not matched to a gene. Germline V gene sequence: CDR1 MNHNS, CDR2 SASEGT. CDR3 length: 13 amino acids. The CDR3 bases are TGTGCCACCGACAGGGGAGATCAAGAGACCCAGTACTTC. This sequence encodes CATDRGDQETQYF.

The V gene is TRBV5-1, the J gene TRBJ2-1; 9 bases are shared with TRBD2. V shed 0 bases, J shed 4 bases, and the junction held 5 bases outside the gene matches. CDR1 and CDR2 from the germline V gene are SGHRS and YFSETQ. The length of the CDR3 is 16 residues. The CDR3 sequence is CASSLVASGAYNEQFF. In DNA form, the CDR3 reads TGCGCCAGCAGCTTGGTTGCTAGCGGGGCATACAATGAGCAGTTCTTC.

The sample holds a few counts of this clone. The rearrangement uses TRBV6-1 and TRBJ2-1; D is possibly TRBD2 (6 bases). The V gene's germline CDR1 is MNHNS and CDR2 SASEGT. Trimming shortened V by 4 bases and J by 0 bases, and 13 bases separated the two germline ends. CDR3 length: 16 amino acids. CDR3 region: CASSVWAGSSYNEQFF. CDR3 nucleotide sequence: TGTGCCAGCAGTGTTTGGGCGGGGAGCTCCTACAATGAGCAGTTCTTC.

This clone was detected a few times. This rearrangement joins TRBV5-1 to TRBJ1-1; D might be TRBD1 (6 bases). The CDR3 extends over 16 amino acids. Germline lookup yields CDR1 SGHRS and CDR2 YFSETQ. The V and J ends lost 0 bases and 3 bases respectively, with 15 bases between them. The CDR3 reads CASSLVGGPWDTEAFF. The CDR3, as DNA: TGCGCCAGCAGCTTGGTCGGGGGGCCTTGGGACACTGAAGCTTTCTTT.

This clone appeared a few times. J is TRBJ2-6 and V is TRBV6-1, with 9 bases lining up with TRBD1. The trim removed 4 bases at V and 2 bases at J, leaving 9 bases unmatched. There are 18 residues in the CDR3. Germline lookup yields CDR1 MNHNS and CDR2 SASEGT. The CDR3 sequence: CASSGWDRAGTGANVLTF. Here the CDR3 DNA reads TGTGCCAGCAGTGGATGGGACAGGGCAGGGACTGGGGCCAACGTCCTGACTTTC.

Written as DNA, the CDR3 is TGCAGTGCCTACTCTCTAGGCTACACCTTC. Amino acid sequence: CSAYSLGYTF. This chain uses TRBV20-1 with TRBJ1-2; D is ambiguous. The CDR3 extends over 10 amino acids. V lost 6 bases to trimming and J lost 8 bases, with 10 bases between them. Germline lookup yields CDR1 DFQATT and CDR2 SNEGSKA (reference sequence).

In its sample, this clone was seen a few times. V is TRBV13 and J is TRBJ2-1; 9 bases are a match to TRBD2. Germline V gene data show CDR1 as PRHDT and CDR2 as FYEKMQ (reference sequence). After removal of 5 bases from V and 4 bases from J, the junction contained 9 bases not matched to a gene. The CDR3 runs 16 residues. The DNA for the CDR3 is TGTGCCAGCAGCCCCCCTTTAGCGGGAGCTTACAATGAGCAGTTCTTC. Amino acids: CASSPPLAGAYNEQFF.

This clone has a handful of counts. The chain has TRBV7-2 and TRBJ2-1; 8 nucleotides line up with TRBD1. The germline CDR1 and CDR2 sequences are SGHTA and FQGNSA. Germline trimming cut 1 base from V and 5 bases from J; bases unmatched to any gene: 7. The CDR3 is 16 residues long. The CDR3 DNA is TGTGCCAGCAGCTTAGTCTGGACAGGGACCCACAATGAGCAGTTCTTC. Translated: CASSLVWTGTHNEQFF.

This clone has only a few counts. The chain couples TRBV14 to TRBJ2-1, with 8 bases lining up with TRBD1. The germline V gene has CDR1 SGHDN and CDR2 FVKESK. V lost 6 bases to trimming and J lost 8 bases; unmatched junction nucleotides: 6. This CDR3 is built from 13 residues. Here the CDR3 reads CASRQTGVDEQFF. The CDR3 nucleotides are TGTGCCAGCAGACAGACAGGGGTCGATGAGCAGTTCTTC.

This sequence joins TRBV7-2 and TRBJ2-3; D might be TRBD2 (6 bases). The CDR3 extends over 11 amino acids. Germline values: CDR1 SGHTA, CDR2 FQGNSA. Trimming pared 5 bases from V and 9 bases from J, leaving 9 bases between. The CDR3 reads CASSALATQYF. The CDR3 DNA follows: TGTGCCAGCAGCGCCCTAGCGACGCAGTATTTT.

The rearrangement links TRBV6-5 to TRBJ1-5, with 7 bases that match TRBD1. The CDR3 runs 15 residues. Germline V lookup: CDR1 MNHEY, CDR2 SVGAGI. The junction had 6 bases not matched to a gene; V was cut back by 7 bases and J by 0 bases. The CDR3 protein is CASKGQGGSNQPQHF. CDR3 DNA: TGTGCCAGCAAAGGCCAGGGGGGTAGCAATCAGCCCCAGCATTTT.

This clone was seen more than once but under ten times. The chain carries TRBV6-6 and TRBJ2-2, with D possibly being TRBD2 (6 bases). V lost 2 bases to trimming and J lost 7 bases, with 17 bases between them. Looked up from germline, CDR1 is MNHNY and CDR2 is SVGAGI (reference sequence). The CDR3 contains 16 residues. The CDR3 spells CASSYGGAGGGGELFF. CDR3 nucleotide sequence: TGTGCCAGCAGTTACGGAGGGGCAGGCGGTGGCGGGGAGCTGTTTTTT.

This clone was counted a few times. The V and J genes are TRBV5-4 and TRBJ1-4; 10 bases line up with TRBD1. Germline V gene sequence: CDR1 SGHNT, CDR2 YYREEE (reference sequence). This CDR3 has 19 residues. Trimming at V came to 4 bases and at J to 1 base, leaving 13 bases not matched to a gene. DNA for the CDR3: TGTGCCAGCAGCGACTCCCGGGACAGGGGATTGGGAACTAATGAAAAACTGTTTTTT. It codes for CASSDSRDRGLGTNEKLFF.

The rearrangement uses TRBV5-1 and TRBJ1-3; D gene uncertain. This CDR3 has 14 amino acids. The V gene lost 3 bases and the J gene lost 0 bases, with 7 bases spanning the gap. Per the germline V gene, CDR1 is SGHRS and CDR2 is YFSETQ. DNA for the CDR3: TGCGCCAGCAGCTCCTCAGGCTCTGGAAACACCATATATTTT. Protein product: CASSSSGSGNTIYF.

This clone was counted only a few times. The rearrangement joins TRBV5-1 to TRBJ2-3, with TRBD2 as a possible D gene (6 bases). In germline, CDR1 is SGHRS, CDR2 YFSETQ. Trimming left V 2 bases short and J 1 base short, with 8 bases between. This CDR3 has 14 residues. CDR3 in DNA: TGCGCCAGCAGCTTCGGGGGACGCACAGATACGCAGTATTTT. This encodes CASSFGGRTDTQYF.

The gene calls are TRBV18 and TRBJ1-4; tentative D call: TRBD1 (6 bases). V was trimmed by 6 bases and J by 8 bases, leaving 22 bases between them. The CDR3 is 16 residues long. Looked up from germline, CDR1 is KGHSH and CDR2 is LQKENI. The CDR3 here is CASSPLSGAGVEKLFF. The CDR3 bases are TGTGCCAGCTCGCCTCTATCTGGTGCAGGGGTCGAAAAACTGTTTTTT.

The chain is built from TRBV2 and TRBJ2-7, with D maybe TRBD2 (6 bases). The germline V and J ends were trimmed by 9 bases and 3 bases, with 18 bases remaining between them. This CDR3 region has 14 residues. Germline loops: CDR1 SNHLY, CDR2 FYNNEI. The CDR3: CARMPGLTDYEQYF. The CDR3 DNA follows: TGTGCCAGGATGCCGGGACTCACTGACTACGAGCAGTACTTC.

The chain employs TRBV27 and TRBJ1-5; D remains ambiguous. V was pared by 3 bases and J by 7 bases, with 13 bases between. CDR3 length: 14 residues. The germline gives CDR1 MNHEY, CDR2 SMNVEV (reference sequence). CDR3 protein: CASSLSSIWQPQHF. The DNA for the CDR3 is TGTGCCAGCAGTTTGTCGAGTATCTGGCAGCCCCAGCATTTT.

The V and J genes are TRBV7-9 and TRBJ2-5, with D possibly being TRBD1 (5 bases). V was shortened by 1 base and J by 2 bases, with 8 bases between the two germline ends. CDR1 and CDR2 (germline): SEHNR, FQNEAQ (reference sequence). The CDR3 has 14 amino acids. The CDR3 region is CASSLDTGQETQYF. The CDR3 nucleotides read TGTGCCAGCAGCTTAGATACAGGTCAAGAGACCCAGTACTTC.

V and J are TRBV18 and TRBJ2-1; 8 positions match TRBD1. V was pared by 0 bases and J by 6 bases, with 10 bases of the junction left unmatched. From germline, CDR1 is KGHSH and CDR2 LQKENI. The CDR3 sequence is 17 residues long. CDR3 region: CASSPPNRDRRANEQFF. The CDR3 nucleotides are TGTGCCAGCTCACCACCGAATCGGGACAGGAGAGCCAATGAGCAGTTCTTC.

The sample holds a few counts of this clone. CDR3 protein: CASSLRTGGATDTQYF. For the CDR3, the DNA is TGCGCCAGCAGCTTAAGGACAGGGGGCGCAACAGATACGCAGTATTTT. The J gene is TRBJ2-3, the V gene TRBV5-1; 11 positions match TRBD1. CDR1 is SGHRS, CDR2 YFSETQ, per germline. The CDR3 extends over 16 amino acids. Trimming at V came to 2 bases and at J to 3 bases, leaving 5 bases not matched to a gene. The full variable domain, completed using reference TRBV5-1 and TRBJ2-3, is KAGVTQTPRYLIKTRGQQVTLSCSPISGHRSVSWYQQTPGQGLQFLFEYFSETQRNKGNFPGRFSGRQFSNSRSEMNVSTLELGDSALYLCASSLRTGGATDTQYFGPGTRLTVL.

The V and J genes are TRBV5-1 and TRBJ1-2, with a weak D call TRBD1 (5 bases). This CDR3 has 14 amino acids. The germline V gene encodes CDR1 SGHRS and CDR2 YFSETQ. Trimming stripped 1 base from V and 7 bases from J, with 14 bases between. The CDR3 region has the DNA TGCGCCAGCAGCTTGAGCGATACTACAGGTGGCTACACCTTC. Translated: CASSLSDTTGGYTF.

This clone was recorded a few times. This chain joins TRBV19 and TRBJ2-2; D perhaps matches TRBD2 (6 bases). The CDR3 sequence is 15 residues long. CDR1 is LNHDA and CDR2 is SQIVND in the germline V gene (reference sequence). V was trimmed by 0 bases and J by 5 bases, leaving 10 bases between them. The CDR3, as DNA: TGTGCCAGTAGTATAGATCCGCGGGGAACCGGGGAGCTGTTTTTT. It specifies CASSIDPRGTGELFF.

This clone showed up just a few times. This CDR3 is CASSFGQGNTIYF. For the CDR3, the DNA is TGCGCCAGCAGCTTCGGACAGGGCAACACCATATATTTT. The chain combines TRBV5-1 with TRBJ1-3; 8 positions agree with TRBD1. CDR1 SGHRS and CDR2 YFSETQ come from the germline V gene. The V gene end was trimmed by 2 bases and the J gene end by 7 bases; junction bases not matched to a gene: 2. CDR3 length: 13 amino acids. The full variable domain, rest sourced from reference TRBV5-1 and TRBJ1-3, is KAGVTQTPRYLIKTRGQQVTLSCSPISGHRSVSWYQQTPGQGLQFLFEYFSETQRNKGNFPGRFSGRQFSNSRSEMNVSTLELGDSALYLCASSFGQGNTIYFGEGSWLTVV.

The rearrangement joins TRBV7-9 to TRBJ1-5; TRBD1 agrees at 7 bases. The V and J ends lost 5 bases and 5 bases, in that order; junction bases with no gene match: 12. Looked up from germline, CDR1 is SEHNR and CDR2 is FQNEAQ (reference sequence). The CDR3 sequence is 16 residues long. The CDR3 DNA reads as TGTGCCAGCAGCCTCGGGGTGACAGGGACAGATCAGCCCCAGCATTTT. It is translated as CASSLGVTGTDQPQHF.

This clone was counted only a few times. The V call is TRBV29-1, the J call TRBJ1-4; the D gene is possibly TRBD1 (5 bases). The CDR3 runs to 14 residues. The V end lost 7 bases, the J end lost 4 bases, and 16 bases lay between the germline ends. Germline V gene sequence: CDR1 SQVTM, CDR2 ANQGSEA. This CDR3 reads CSAREAGDNEKLFF. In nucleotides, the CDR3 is TGCAGCGCCCGGGAAGCGGGGGATAATGAAAAACTGTTTTTT.

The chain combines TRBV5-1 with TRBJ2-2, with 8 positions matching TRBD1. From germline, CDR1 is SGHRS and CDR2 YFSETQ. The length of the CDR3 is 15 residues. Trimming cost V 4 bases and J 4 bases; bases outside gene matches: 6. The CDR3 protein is CASSPRTGSTGELFF. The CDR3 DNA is TGCGCCAGCAGCCCCCGGACAGGGAGCACCGGGGAGCTGTTTTTT.

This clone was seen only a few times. CDR3 residues: CARYYRGDRLNEKLFF. The CDR3 DNA follows: TGTGCCCGATATTACCGGGGGGACAGGCTTAATGAAAAACTGTTTTTT. The V call is TRBV5-3, the J call TRBJ1-4; 8 bases line up with TRBD1. TRBV5-3 is placed among ORFs of uncertain function. The CDR3 is 16 amino acids. V shed 10 bases and J 4 bases; nucleotides not matched to a gene: 15.

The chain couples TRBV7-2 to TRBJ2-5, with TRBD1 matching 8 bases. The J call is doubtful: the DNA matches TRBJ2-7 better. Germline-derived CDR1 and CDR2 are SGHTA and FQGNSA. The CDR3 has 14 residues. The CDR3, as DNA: TGTGCCAGCAGCCTACGGACAGGGCCCTACGAGCAGTACTTC. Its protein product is CASSLRTGPYEQYF.

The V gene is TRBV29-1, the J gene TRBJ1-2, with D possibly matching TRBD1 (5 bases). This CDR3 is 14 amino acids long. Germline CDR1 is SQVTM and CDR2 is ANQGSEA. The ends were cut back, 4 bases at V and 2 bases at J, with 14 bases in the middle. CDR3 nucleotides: TGCAGCGTTGTCCCGGAGGGGTACAACTATGGCTACACCTTC. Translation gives CSVVPEGYNYGYTF.

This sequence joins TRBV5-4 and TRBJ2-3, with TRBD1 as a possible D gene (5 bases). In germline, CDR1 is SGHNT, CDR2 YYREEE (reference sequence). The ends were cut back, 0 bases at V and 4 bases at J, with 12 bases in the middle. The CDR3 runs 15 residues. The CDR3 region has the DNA TGTGCCAGCAGCTTGGCGACCGGACATCCAGATACGCAGTATTTT. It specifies CASSLATGHPDTQYF.